This is a list of T cell receptor beta chains from one sample in a study of cytomegalovirus exposure and HLA in healthy donors. Clones were sequenced by immunoSEQ multiplex PCR, and TCRdb holds only the in-frame ones, with some missing. The sample comprises some 70,000 clones, approximately 82% of which are singletons, and 1.9% rests with the top ten. Sample: PBMCs. The receptors were gathered from a man aged 18 to 29 in good health and CMV-seronegative. The CDR3 runs from the conserved cysteine through the conserved F or W. A D gene is named only where the DNA matches it firmly. Rows may omit the clone size; those that give it use once, few, many or a size class.

J | V | D | size | CDR3 | DNA
TRBJ1-1 | TRBV29-1 | - | - | CSVVDGLTEAFF | TGCAGCGTTGTGGACGGACTCACTGAAGCTTTCTTT
TRBJ1-4 | TRBV25-1 | - | - | CASSEQTGFGEKLFF | TGTGCCAGCAGTGAACAGACAGGTTTTGGGGAAAAACTGTTTTTT
TRBJ1-1 | TRBV10-3 | - | once | CAISARGATEAFF | TGTGCCATCAGCGCCCGGGGGGCCACTGAAGCTTTCTTT
TRBJ1-2 | TRBV7-9 | TRBD1 | - | CASYRQGVDGYTF | TGTGCCAGCTACCGACAGGGGGTGGATGGCTACACCTTC
TRBJ2-7 | TRBV27 | TRBD1 | once | CASSYSRGPNYEQYF | TGTGCCAGCAGTTATTCCAGGGGGCCCAACTACGAGCAGTACTTC
TRBJ2-3 | TRBV7-2 | TRBD2 | - | CASSTQIGLAATDTQYF | TGTGCCAGCAGCACCCAAATAGGACTAGCAGCTACAGATACGCAGTATTTT
TRBJ2-5 | TRBV4-3 | TRBD2 | once | CASSQERWSGGSEETQYF | TGCGCCAGCAGCCAAGAAAGGTGGAGCGGGGGATCTGAAGAGACCCAGTACTTC
TRBJ2-3 | TRBV28 | TRBD2 | - | CASSHHIAGDTDTQYF | TGTGCCAGCAGTCACCACATAGCGGGGGACACAGATACGCAGTATTTT
TRBJ1-6 | TRBV14 | - | - | CASSQLRGAYNSPLHF | TGTGCCAGCAGCCAGCTTCGGGGGGCGTATAATTCACCCCTCCACTTT
TRBJ1-5 | TRBV7-2 | - | - | CASSAGGGGPRNQPQHF | TGTGCCAGCAGCGCCGGCGGGGGGGGCCCACGCAATCAGCCCCAGCATTTT
TRBJ1-3 | TRBV6-5 | TRBD1 | - | CASSGTGAGNTIYF | TGTGCCAGCAGTGGAACAGGGGCTGGAAACACCATATATTTT
TRBJ2-1 | TRBV19 | TRBD2 | - | CASSIITGGPRNEQFF | TGTGCCAGTAGTATAATCACGGGAGGGCCGAGAAATGAGCAGTTCTTC
TRBJ2-7 | TRBV5-1 | TRBD1 | - | CASSQGQGFFEQYF | TGCGCCAGCAGCCAGGGACAGGGTTTCTTCGAGCAGTACTTC
TRBJ1-1 | TRBV18 | - | - | CASSGSHAEAFF | TGTGCCAGCTCAGGGAGCCACGCTGAAGCTTTCTTT
TRBJ1-6 | TRBV9 | - | - | CASSASRVHSPLHF | TGTGCCAGCAGCGCGTCCAGGGTCCATTCACCCCTCCACTTT
TRBJ1-6 | TRBV28 | TRBD1 | - | CASSFPRGQGARSPLHF | TGTGCCAGCAGTTTCCCCCGGGGGCAGGGGGCGAGGTCACCCCTCCACTTT
TRBJ1-1 | TRBV28 | TRBD1 | - | CASSLGQGAAFF | TGTGCCAGCAGTTTAGGTCAGGGGGCGGCTTTCTTT
TRBJ2-3 | TRBV30 | - | - | CAGAPRGSGDTQYF | TGTGCCGGCGCCCCCCGGGGGTCGGGAGATACGCAGTATTTT
TRBJ1-5 | TRBV5-6 | TRBD1 | - | CASSLGPGGFSNQPQHF | TGTGCCAGCAGCTTGGGGCCAGGGGGTTTTAGCAATCAGCCCCAGCATTTT
TRBJ1-1 | TRBV5-1 | TRBD1 | - | CASSYGQGGGFTEAFF | TGCGCCAGCAGCTATGGACAGGGGGGAGGATTCACTGAAGCTTTCTTT
TRBJ2-5 | TRBV30 | TRBD2 | - | CAWSDRIAGGPPQETQYF | TGTGCCTGGAGTGACCGGATAGCGGGAGGGCCCCCCCAAGAGACCCAGTACTTC
TRBJ2-7 | TRBV10-2 | - | - | CASRPGHDYEQYF | TGCGCCAGCAGACCGGGACACGACTACGAGCAGTACTTC